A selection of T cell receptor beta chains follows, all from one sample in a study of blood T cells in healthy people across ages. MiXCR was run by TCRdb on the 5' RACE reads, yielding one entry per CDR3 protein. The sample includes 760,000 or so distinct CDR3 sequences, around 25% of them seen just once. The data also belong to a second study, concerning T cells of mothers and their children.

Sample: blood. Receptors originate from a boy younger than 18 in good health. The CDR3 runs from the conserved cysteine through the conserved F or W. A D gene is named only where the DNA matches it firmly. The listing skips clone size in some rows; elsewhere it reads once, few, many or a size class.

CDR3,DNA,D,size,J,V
CASYNDFYNEQFF,TGTGCCAGTTATAATGACTTCTACAATGAGCAGTTCTTC,NA,few,TRBJ2-1,TRBV7-9
CASRRTVQETQYF,TGTGCCAGCAGGAGGACAGTCCAAGAGACCCAGTACTTC,NA,NA,TRBJ2-5,TRBV6-6
CASFTGAISGNTIYF,TGTGCCAGTTTCACAGGGGCGATTTCGGGAAACACCATATATTTT,TRBD1,NA,TRBJ1-3,TRBV28
CASSSTTSGGSYNEQFF,TGTGCCAGCAGTTCCACGACTAGCGGAGGCTCCTACAATGAGCAGTTCTTC,TRBD2,NA,TRBJ2-1,TRBV28
CASSLDPLAEYNEQFF,TGCGCCAGCAGCTTGGACCCACTAGCGGAGTACAATGAGCAGTTCTTC,TRBD2,NA,TRBJ2-1,TRBV5-1
CASSLAGALTDTQYF,TGTGCCAGCAGCTTAGCGGGGGCGCTCACAGATACGCAGTATTTT,TRBD2,many,TRBJ2-3,TRBV5-1
CASSLTSGRAEGTGELFF,TGTGCCAGCAGCTTAACCAGCGGGAGGGCCGAGGGCACCGGGGAGCTGTTTTTT,TRBD2,NA,TRBJ2-2,TRBV7-3
CASSLAGLVKETQYF,TGTGCCAGCAGCCTCGCGGGACTAGTGAAAGAGACCCAGTACTTC,TRBD2,NA,TRBJ2-5,TRBV4-2
CSSGTPSSYEQYF,TGCAGCTCCGGGACGCCGAGCTCCTACGAGCAGTACTTC,NA,NA,TRBJ2-7,TRBV29-1
CASSRQGGGGYNEQFF,TGTGCCAGCAGCCGTCAAGGGGGCGGGGGCTACAATGAGCAGTTCTTC,NA,NA,TRBJ2-1,TRBV7-8
CASSLSFRGSGYTF,TGTGCCAGCAGCTTAAGTTTCAGGGGGAGCGGCTACACCTTC,TRBD1,few,TRBJ1-2,TRBV7-3
CASSRGTKYGNTIYF,TGTGCCAGCAGTCGGGGGACAAAGTATGGAAACACCATATATTTT,NA,NA,TRBJ1-3,TRBV6-5
CASSQLGSRWYEQYF,TGTGCCAGCAGCCAACTTGGAAGTCGTTGGTACGAGCAGTACTTC,NA,NA,TRBJ2-7,TRBV11-1
CASVTRANQPQHF,TGTGCCAGCGTCACGCGAGCCAATCAGCCCCAGCATTTT,NA,few,TRBJ1-5,TRBV28
CASRGGRNEQFF,TGTGCCAGCAGGGGCGGACGCAATGAGCAGTTCTTC,NA,few,TRBJ2-1,TRBV2
CSVGGTGGYEQYF,TGCAGCGTGGGGGGGACAGGGGGCTACGAGCAGTACTTC,TRBD1,many,TRBJ2-7,TRBV29-1
CASSQDNRGHTF,TGTGCCAGCAGCCAAGATAATAGGGGCCACACCTTC,NA,NA,TRBJ1-2,TRBV3-1
CASSQGLKAGGLTDTQYF,TGCGCCAGCAGCCAAGGGTTAAAAGCGGGGGGCCTCACAGATACGCAGTATTTT,TRBD2,NA,TRBJ2-3,TRBV4-3
CASSWDRDALAQYF,TGTGCCAGCAGCTGGGACAGGGATGCGTTAGCGCAGTATTTT,TRBD1,NA,TRBJ2-3,TRBV6-5
CASSDLSELMREQFF,TGTGCCAGCAGTGATCTGTCAGAGCTAATGAGGGAGCAGTTCTTC,NA,few,TRBJ2-1,TRBV2
CASSTVPSSYNEQFF,TGTGCCAGCAGTACCGTCCCTAGCTCCTACAATGAGCAGTTCTTC,NA,few,TRBJ2-1,TRBV6-5
CSVEDLGGNTIYF,TGCAGCGTTGAAGATCTGGGAGGAAACACCATATATTTT,NA,NA,TRBJ1-3,TRBV29-1
CATTVGEGWNTEAFF,TGTGCCACCACGGTCGGGGAAGGATGGAACACTGAAGCTTTCTTT,NA,few,TRBJ1-1,TRBV24-1